This TCR beta chain was retrieved from a study of cytomegalovirus exposure and HLA in healthy donors. Study-wide findings and caveats: Researchers catalogued roughly 150 TCR beta chains as cytomegalovirus-associated. For most subjects, TCR beta sequences were reported to predict HLA-A and HLA-B alleles with accuracy. Among the most significant clusters, several appeared linked to common viral pathogens in a later analysis. Researchers reported from a later analysis that most CMV-associated TCR beta chains appeared HLA-restricted.

It was with 60 Vbeta and 13 Jbeta primers that the PCR ran. Sequencing was performed with immunoSEQ multiplex PCR; in TCRdb, only in-frame clones are kept and a portion is missing. Seen in this sample are 20,000 to 25,000 clones; the ten most common clones hold 17%. As for this clone: Antigen unknown.

Germline loops: CDR1 SGHVS, CDR2 FNYEAQ. CDR3 length: 13 residues. The V end was cut by 3 bases, the J end by 6 bases, with 11 bases between. The receptor's source is a male donor in good health and CMV-seropositive. The source material was PBMCs. This chain joins TRBV7-6 and TRBJ1-2; D is unclear. This CDR3 is CASSFAAGDGYTF. The CDR3 DNA reads TGTGCCAGCAGCTTTGCGGCGGGAGATGGCTACACCTTC. The complete variable domain, with remaining parts taken from reference TRBV7-6 and TRBJ1-2, reads GAGVSQSPRYKVTKRGQDVALRCDPISGHVSLYWYRQALGQGPEFLTYFNYEAQQDKSGLPNDRFSAERPEGSISTLTIQRTEQRDSAMYRCASSFAAGDGYTFGSGTRLTVV.